The 24 T cell receptor beta chains in this list originate from one sample, sequenced in a study of shared clonotypes between healthy human individuals (dated by TCRdb to about 2020). Library creation used the immunoSEQ multiplex PCR assay. TCRdb stores this immuneACCESS table with in-frame sequences only. Part of the clones is absent; in the studies checked, under half of the shortfall reflects unresolved V genes, and no reason is known for the rest. For this sample the table gives approximately 1,000,000 clones, of which approximately 78% were detected only once. Jointly, the top ten make up approximately 0.5% of the sample. The source material was memory CD4+ T cells from PBMCs. Sample cell subset or site, as interpreted from the label and publication: CD45RA-negative fraction. The receptors were sampled from a man aged 18 to 29 in good health. Some clones in this sample may be carry-over from other donors' samples.

This clone was seen at least ten times. Other DNA sequences in the sample encode the same CDR3. The chain has TRBV5-4 and TRBJ2-7; D is tentatively TRBD1 or TRBD2 (5 bases each). V was pared by 4 bases and J by 2 bases, with 16 bases between. The CDR3 loop spans 15 amino acids. Germline loops: CDR1 SGHNT, CDR2 YYREEE (reference sequence). CDR3 nucleotide sequence: TGTGCCAGCAGCCCCGCCGGGACGCGAGCCTACGAGCAGTACTTC. It yields the protein CASSPAGTRAYEQYF.

This rearrangement joins TRBV5-4 to TRBJ2-2; possibly TRBD2 for D (5 bases). V was cut by 3 bases and J by 4 bases, with 16 bases left in between. CDR1 and CDR2 (germline): SGHNT, YYREEE (reference sequence). The CDR3 covers 16 residues. The CDR3 DNA reads TGTGCCAGCAGCTACGGTCGGGGAGATCGCACCGGGGAGCTGTTTTTT. It codes for CASSYGRGDRTGELFF.

Many counts were recorded for this clone. This sample includes further DNA sequences coding for the same CDR3. The rearrangement uses TRBV2 and TRBJ1-5; D uncertain. Germline values: CDR1 SNHLY, CDR2 FYNNEI. The CDR3 loop spans 13 amino acids. V lost 7 bases, J lost 4 bases, and 11 bases lay in between. The CDR3 sequence: CASKGQSNQPQHF. CDR3 nucleotide sequence: TGTGCCAGCAAAGGGCAGAGTAATCAGCCCCAGCATTTT.

The chain employs TRBV9 and TRBJ1-3; no clear D gene. Trimming cost V 0 bases and J 1 base, with 11 bases left between them. The CDR3 runs to 16 residues. Germline V gene sequence: CDR1 SGDLS, CDR2 YYNGEE. The chain's CDR3 is CASSVAPAESGNTIYF. The CDR3 DNA reads TGTGCCAGCAGCGTAGCCCCAGCCGAATCTGGAAACACCATATATTTT.

As concerns this clone: An end of the junction does not agree with germline; a read error may underlie this. The CDR3 DNA is TGTGCCAGCAGCTTAGTCAACAGGGGGAACGCTGAAGCTTTCTTT. This translates into CASSLVNRGNAEAFF. V and J are TRBV7-2 and TRBJ1-1, with 8 bases that match TRBD1. This CDR3 has 15 residues. Germline V gene lookup returns CDR1 SGHTA and CDR2 FQGNSA.

The J gene is TRBJ2-1, the V gene TRBV25-1; weak D call: TRBD1 (6 bases). The germline V gene has CDR1 MGHDK and CDR2 SYGVNS. The CDR3 totals 14 residues. V gave up 5 bases and J gave up 1 base, with 9 bases separating them. Here the CDR3 DNA reads TGTGCCAGCAGTAGAAGGGGGTCCTACAATGAGCAGTTCTTC. It codes for CASSRRGSYNEQFF.

This clone has just a few counts. The V gene is TRBV28, the J gene TRBJ1-3; D unresolved. The V gene lost 5 bases and the J gene lost 4 bases, with 15 bases spanning the gap. Looked up from germline, CDR1 is MDHEN and CDR2 is SYDVKM. The length of the CDR3 is 15 residues. The CDR3 DNA sequence: TGTGCCAGCAGTCCCCCCCGAGGGCGAGGAAACACCATATATTTT. Translation gives CASSPPRGRGNTIYF.

The V and J genes are TRBV28 and TRBJ1-5; tentatively, D is TRBD1 (6 bases). The CDR3 is 19 amino acids. Trimming stripped 2 bases from V and 3 bases from J, with 23 bases between. The germline V gene encodes CDR1 MDHEN and CDR2 SYDVKM. The CDR3 loop reads CASSLTTGMLTGNNQPQHF. CDR3 bases: TGTGCCAGCAGTTTAACGACCGGGATGTTGACAGGTAACAATCAGCCCCAGCATTTT.

The chain recombines TRBV19 with TRBJ2-3, with TRBD2 matching over 10 bases. This CDR3 is 13 amino acids long. The ends lost 8 bases at V and 1 base at J; junction bases unmatched: 0. Germline loops: CDR1 LNHDA, CDR2 SQIVND (reference sequence). The CDR3 nucleotides are TGTGCCAGTGGGACTAGCGGCACAGATACGCAGTATTTT. Amino acid sequence: CASGTSGTDTQYF.

V usage is TRBV5-1 and J usage is TRBJ2-1; possibly TRBD2 for D (6 bases). V was clipped by 4 bases and J by 5 bases, with 19 bases between them. The CDR3 length is 16 residues. The germline gives CDR1 SGHRS, CDR2 YFSETQ. CDR3 region: CASSQEVGTGNNEQFF. The DNA of the CDR3 is TGCGCCAGCAGCCAGGAGGTAGGGACTGGTAACAATGAGCAGTTCTTC.

The chain links TRBV7-3 to TRBJ2-7, with 7 bases matching TRBD2. The length of the CDR3 is 14 residues. V was clipped by 3 bases and J by 2 bases; unmatched bases: 4. The germline V gene encodes CDR1 SGHTA and CDR2 FQGTGA. The CDR3 bases are TGTGCCAGCAGCTTGTTCGGGGGGACCTACGAGCAGTACTTC. Protein product: CASSLFGGTYEQYF.

V gene TRBV5-4 combines with J gene TRBJ2-3; TRBD2 agrees at 10 bases. V shed 3 bases and J 3 bases; nucleotides not matched to a gene: 10. There are 17 residues in the CDR3. The germline gives CDR1 SGHNT, CDR2 YYREEE (reference sequence). CDR3 protein: CASSSEPQREGTDTQYF. The CDR3 DNA follows: TGTGCCAGCAGCTCCGAACCCCAGCGGGAGGGGACAGATACGCAGTATTTT.

This clone was picked up a small number of times. V usage is TRBV19 and J usage is TRBJ2-3; 10 bases are a match to TRBD2. This CDR3 is built from 16 residues. Trimming at V came to 3 bases and at J to 5 bases, leaving 8 bases not matched to a gene. Germline-derived CDR1 and CDR2 are LNHDA and SQIVND (reference sequence). As DNA, the CDR3 is TGTGCCAGTAGTATGAATCTAGCGGGAGTGGTAGATACGCAGTATTTT. Encoded protein: CASSMNLAGVVDTQYF.

CDR3 amino acids: CASSPLGGEDYNEQFF. The CDR3 DNA follows: TGTGCCAGCAGCCCCCTGGGGGGAGAGGACTACAATGAGCAGTTCTTC. This chain links TRBV7-3 with TRBJ2-1; possibly TRBD2 for D (6 bases). The CDR3 loop spans 16 amino acids. Trimming shortened V by 5 bases and J by 3 bases, and 17 bases separated the two germline ends. From germline, CDR1 is SGHTA and CDR2 FQGTGA.

The J gene is TRBJ1-2, the V gene TRBV19; no clear D. Germline V gene lookup returns CDR1 LNHDA and CDR2 SQIVND (reference sequence). Trimming cost V 4 bases and J 5 bases, with 5 bases left between them. The CDR3 runs 11 residues. The CDR3 region has the DNA TGTGCCAGTAGTACCCGTTATGGCTACACCTTC. Its protein is CASSTRYGYTF.

This clone was recorded a few times. CDR3 in DNA: TGTGCCAGCAGTGAGAGGGACAGGGTGGAAGGCTACACCTTC. It is translated as CASSERDRVEGYTF. This rearrangement joins TRBV25-1 to TRBJ1-2, with 9 bases aligning to TRBD1. Unmatched junction bases numbered 7, after V lost 3 bases and J lost 8 bases. The CDR3 has 14 amino acids. The germline V gene encodes CDR1 MGHDK and CDR2 SYGVNS.

The chain has TRBV9 and TRBJ2-2, with 7 bases identical to TRBD1. The germline V gene encodes CDR1 SGDLS and CDR2 YYNGEE. The CDR3 is 16 amino acids. The junction had 10 bases not matched to a gene; V was cut back by 4 bases and J by 4 bases. CDR3 loop: CASSPTGNPITGELFF. The CDR3 DNA is TGTGCCAGCAGCCCGACAGGGAACCCCATCACCGGGGAGCTGTTTTTT.

The chain joins TRBV29-1 to TRBJ1-2; D unresolved. Trimming cost V 6 bases and J 7 bases, with 15 bases left between them. Germline-derived CDR1 and CDR2 are SQVTM and ANQGSEA. This CDR3 is 12 amino acids long. CDR3: CSVRRERGGYTF. The CDR3, as DNA: TGCAGCGTGAGGAGGGAACGAGGTGGCTACACCTTC.

For this clone: The CDR3 ends on some other residue instead of the conserved phenylalanine or tryptophan, so this is likely a read error. This chain links TRBV29-1 with TRBJ2-7, with 11 bases matching TRBD2. The germline gives CDR1 SQVTM, CDR2 ANQGSEA. The CDR3 is 13 amino acids. V shed 4 bases and J 5 bases; nucleotides not matched to a gene: 4. CDR3 protein: CSVAGLAVHEQYL. The CDR3 bases are TGCAGCGTTGCGGGACTAGCGGTCCACGAGCAGTACTTA.

The chain has TRBV11-3 and TRBJ2-1; the D is unclear. The V end lost 0 bases, the J end lost 5 bases, and 8 bases lay between the germline ends. The germline gives CDR1 SGHNT, CDR2 YENEEA. The CDR3 totals 14 residues. CDR3 bases: TGTGCCAGCAGCTTAGATCCCCAGAACAATGAGCAGTTCTTC. Its protein is CASSLDPQNNEQFF.

This clone was seen a few times. Additional DNA sequences in this sample encode the identical CDR3. The genes are TRBV7-9 and TRBJ2-5, with 7 bases matching TRBD2. The germline gives CDR1 SEHNR, CDR2 FQNEAQ (reference sequence). V lost 5 bases, J lost 0 bases, and 3 bases stayed unmatched. This CDR3 is 14 amino acids long. The CDR3 reads CASSLGTNQETQYF. The CDR3 bases are TGTGCCAGCAGCCTCGGGACTAACCAAGAGACCCAGTACTTC. The full variable domain, with the rest looked up from reference TRBV7-9 and TRBJ2-5, is DTGVSQNPRHKITKRGQNVTFRCDPISEHNRLYWYRQTLGQGPEFLTYFQNEAQLEKSRLLSDRFSAERPKGSFSTLEIQRTEQGDSAMYLCASSLGTNQETQYFGPGTRLLVL.

The genes are TRBV2 and TRBJ2-7; TRBD2 is a possible D gene (6 bases). CDR3 length: 15 residues. CDR1 SNHLY and CDR2 FYNNEI come from the germline V gene. Trimming stripped 6 bases from V and 0 bases from J, with 15 bases between. CDR3 DNA sequence: TGTGCCAGCAGCGGATTGGGGGGAAACTCCTACGAGCAGTACTTC. It translates to CASSGLGGNSYEQYF.

The rearrangement uses TRBV25-1 and TRBJ1-6; D might be TRBD1 (6 bases). Trimming shortened V by 4 bases and J by 7 bases, and 11 bases separated the two germline ends. This CDR3 region has 14 residues. Per the germline V gene, CDR1 is MGHDK and CDR2 is SYGVNS. CDR3 nucleotide sequence: TGTGCCAGCAGTGGAGATAGGGGGAATTCACCCCTCCACTTT. The encoded protein is CASSGDRGNSPLHF.

V and J are TRBV7-9 and TRBJ2-1, with a weak D call TRBD1 (5 bases). This CDR3 has 15 residues. Trimming took off 8 bases at V and 1 base at J, with 15 bases between the two ends. The germline V gene encodes CDR1 SEHNR and CDR2 FQNEAQ (reference sequence). This CDR3 is CASAGAASSYNEQFF. In nucleotides, the CDR3 is TGTGCCAGCGCTGGGGCGGCTTCATCCTACAATGAGCAGTTCTTC.